The clone carrying this T cell receptor beta chain was found many times. Its antigen is unknown. For the second PCR, which ran for about 6 to 11 cycles, a sample-barcoded 5' primer and a J-beta primer mix were used. TCRdb reprocessed the 5' RACE reads via MiXCR and lists one record per CDR3 protein. The sample holds about 640,000 distinct CDR3 sequences, roughly 30% seen once. J gave up 1 base and V 5 bases, and 8 bases lay outside the gene matches. The CDR3 totals 15 residues. Germline V CDR1 and CDR2: DFQATT, SNEGSKA (reference sequence). The record originates from a study of blood T cells in healthy people across ages. Study-level results: Per-million-T-cell TCR beta diversity fell roughly linearly with age.

The sequenced sample consisted of blood. This receptor was taken from a woman older than 75 in good health. The V call is TRBV20-1, the J call TRBJ2-1, with TRBD2 matching over 7 bases. The CDR3 reads CSAEEASGSYNEQFF. For the CDR3, the DNA is TGCAGTGCTGAGGAAGCTAGCGGATCCTACAATGAGCAGTTCTTC.